Presented here are 2 T cell receptor beta chains from one specimen sequenced in a study of blood T cells in healthy people across ages (dated by TCRdb to 2013 to 2016). The library was made by 5' RACE. The listed sequencing device is Illumina HiSeq 2500. A second about 7 to 12 cycle PCR used a sample-barcoded 5' primer and a J-beta primer mix. TCRdb's own reprocessing of the public reads used fastp at Q25 and MiXCR and kept productive beta chains. Rows with one shared CDR3 protein collapse into an entry with the most common genes and DNA. This sample has about 720,000 distinct CDR3 sequences in its table, and about 20% of those were observed once. The leading ten clones occupy around 21% of the sample. Sequencing was done on a sample of blood. The receptors derive from a man aged 65-85 years in good health.

This clonotype was counted between two and nine times. The chain uses TRBV24-1 and TRBJ2-3; D remains unclear. Trimming removed 6 bases at V and 2 bases at J, with 17 bases between. Per the germline V gene, CDR1 is KGHDR and CDR2 is SFDVKD. The CDR3 has 16 amino acids. The CDR3: CATSHREAVDTDTQYF. CDR3 bases: TGTGCCACCAGTCACCGTGAGGCGGTCGACACAGATACGCAGTATTTT.

In the case of this clonotype: A read error may be the cause here, since a much bigger clone is one base away. The chain couples TRBV7-2 to TRBJ2-7; D unclear. The assigned J gene may be wrong: the sequence end matches TRBJ2-1 better. The V gene's germline CDR1 is SGHTA and CDR2 FQGNSA. The CDR3 runs to 11 residues. The CDR3 DNA reads as TGTGCCAGCAGATACTACAATGAGCAGTTCTTC. This encodes CASRYYNEQFF.